This TCR beta chain was captured by sequencing in a study of OX40 agonist ivuxolimab in advanced cancers. The wider study: Each dose-escalation patient presented with hepatocellular carcinoma, melanoma, renal cell or head and neck cancer. Findings of the study overall: There were also nonresponders showing low normalized T-cell clonal expansion.

Note on this clone: Its cognate antigen is unknown.

Produced via immunoSEQ multiplex PCR; TCRdb's table is partial and in-frame only. The repertoire includes fewer than 80,000 clones, 84% of them detected once, and approximately 9.8% sits in the top ten. With baseline, cycle 4 day 1, and cycle 7 day 1 as timepoints, blood was sampled. This TCR derives from an adult with an advanced solid tumor such as melanoma, head and neck, liver or kidney cancer. The sequencing used CD4+ or CD8+ T cells sorted from blood, collected in a trial of the OX40 agonist ivuxolimab.

The CDR3 DNA reads as TGTGCCAGCAGCCCACTTAGCTCTGGAAACACCATATATTTT. Its translation: CASSPLSSGNTIYF. The chain is built from TRBV7-9 and TRBJ1-3; D ambiguous. CDR1 is SEHNR and CDR2 is FQNEAQ in the germline V gene (reference sequence). Trimming removed 5 bases at V and 0 bases at J, with 8 bases between. CDR3 length: 14 amino acids. The full variable domain, completed using reference TRBV7-9 and TRBJ1-3, is DTGVSQNPRHKITKRGQNVTFRCDPISEHNRLYWYRQTLGQGPEFLTYFQNEAQLEKSRLLSDRFSAERPKGSFSTLEIQRTEQGDSAMYLCASSPLSSGNTIYFGEGSWLTVV.